This T cell receptor (beta chain) was obtained from a study of HIV-infected patients and healthy controls. Follow-up blood was drawn about 14 weeks, roughly three months, after antiretroviral therapy began. The repertoire came from unfractionated whole blood and reflected all unsorted peripheral T cells. About 450 ng RNA was reverse transcribed with alpha and beta constant-region primers. Each of the alpha and beta chains got its own library through chain-specific third strand synthesis with indices. A single record per CDR3 protein comes from TCRdb applying MiXCR to the 5' RACE reads. The table includes some 8,700 distinct CDR3 sequences, 8% to 10% detected once. The material sequenced was blood, taken during antiretroviral therapy. This TCR came from an adult with HIV infection.

CDR3 sequence (DNA): TGTGCCAGACAGGACCGTATGAACACTGAAGCTTTCTTT. Protein product: CARQDRMNTEAFF. This sequence joins TRBV2 and TRBJ1-1; tentative D call: TRBD1 (5 bases). CDR3 size: 13 residues. Germline assignment: CDR1 SNHLY and CDR2 FYNNEI. V lost 9 bases, J lost 0 bases, and 11 bases lay in between.